Shown below are 9 T cell receptor beta chains from a single sample sequenced in a study of T cell responses to AZD1222 COVID-19 vaccine. Measured with immunoSEQ multiplex PCR; TCRdb has only the in-frame clones, and not every one. The sample lists around 140,000 clones; more than 90% were seen once. The sample consisted of peripheral blood, taken 28 days after the second AZD1222 dose. These receptor sequences come from an adult who received the AZD1222 COVID-19 vaccine.

The V and J genes are TRBV7-6 and TRBJ1-5; TRBD1 matches 8 bases. Losses at the gene ends were 4 bases for V and 5 bases for J; bases not matched to a gene: 1. The CDR3 has 13 residues. Looked up from germline, CDR1 is SGHVS and CDR2 is FNYEAQ. CDR3 amino acids: CASSSQGDQPQHF. In DNA, the CDR3 is TGTGCCAGCAGCTCACAGGGGGATCAGCCCCAGCATTTT.

The genes are TRBV4-1 and TRBJ1-4, with a tentative D call TRBD1 (5 bases). The CDR3 consists of 16 residues. V was pared by 0 bases and J by 5 bases, with 13 bases between. Germline V gene lookup returns CDR1 MGHRA and CDR2 YSYEKL. DNA for the CDR3: TGCGCCAGCAGCCAAGACAGGGTTGGAGGGAATGAAAAACTGTTTTTT. Protein product: CASSQDRVGGNEKLFF.

The J gene is TRBJ2-1, the V gene TRBV5-1, with TRBD1 identical over 7 bases. The junction had 9 bases not matched to a gene; V was cut back by 0 bases and J by 0 bases. CDR3 length: 18 amino acids. Germline CDR1 is SGHRS and CDR2 is YFSETQ. The CDR3, as DNA: TGCGCCAGCAGCTTGGCAAAACAGGGGTCCTTCTCCTACAATGAGCAGTTCTTC. Translated, it gives CASSLAKQGSFSYNEQFF.

The chain combines TRBV7-2 with TRBJ1-1, with a weak D call TRBD1 (5 bases). The CDR3 totals 13 residues. Germline V gene lookup returns CDR1 SGHTA and CDR2 FQGNSA. V gave up 3 bases and J gave up 3 bases, with 8 bases separating them. The CDR3 region has the DNA TGTGCCAGCAGCTTTGGGACGGACACTGAAGCTTTCTTT. Its protein product is CASSFGTDTEAFF. The variable domain in full, with the rest retrieved from reference TRBV7-2 and TRBJ1-1, is GAGVSQSPSNKVTEKGKDVELRCDPISGHTALYWYRQSLGQGLEFLIYFQGNSAPDKSGLPSDRFSAERTGGSVSTLTIQRTQQEDSAVYLCASSFGTDTEAFFGQGTRLTVV.

The rearrangement links TRBV9 to TRBJ2-1; 9 nucleotides match TRBD1. Germline CDR1 SGDLS, CDR2 YYNGEE. V was pared by 7 bases and J by 5 bases, with 7 bases of the junction left unmatched. The CDR3 runs 14 residues. The DNA of the CDR3 is TGTGCCAGCGGGATTGGACAGGGGAACAATGAGCAGTTCTTC. Its translation is CASGIGQGNNEQFF. Together with reference TRBV9 and TRBJ2-1, the CDR3 gives the full variable domain: DSGVTQTPKHLITATGQRVTLRCSPRSGDLSVYWYQQSLDQGLQFLIQYYNGEERAKGNILERFSAQQFPDLHSELNLSSLELGDSALYFCASGIGQGNNEQFFGPGTRLTVL.

The chain employs TRBV25-1 and TRBJ1-4; 7 bases agree with TRBD1. The CDR3 covers 13 residues. Trimming removed 4 bases from V and 6 bases from J; junction bases left unmatched: 2. The germline V gene has CDR1 MGHDK and CDR2 SYGVNS. CDR3 amino acids: CASSGDSYEKLFF. The CDR3, as DNA: TGTGCCAGCAGTGGGGACAGTTATGAAAAACTGTTTTTT.

This rearrangement joins TRBV6-1 to TRBJ1-5; D remains ambiguous. The CDR3 consists of 15 residues. Germline V gives CDR1 MNHNS, CDR2 SASEGT. V lost 3 bases and J lost 1, with 10 bases in between. CDR3 sequence: CASSDRYLSNQPQHF. DNA of the CDR3: TGTGCCAGCAGTGATCGGTACCTCAGCAATCAGCCCCAGCATTTT.

The chain is built from TRBV11-2 and TRBJ1-6; TRBD1 agrees at 7 bases. This CDR3 comprises 17 residues. After removal of 1 base from V and 7 bases from J, the junction contained 10 bases not matched to a gene. The germline V gene encodes CDR1 SGHAT and CDR2 FQNNGV. The DNA of the CDR3 is TGTGCCAGCAGCTTAGTTGGGGACAGTTTGGGCAATTCACCCCTCCACTTT. It translates to CASSLVGDSLGNSPLHF. The whole variable domain, remainder taken from reference TRBV11-2 and TRBJ1-6, is EAGVAQSPRYKIIEKRQSVAFWCNPISGHATLYWYQQILGQGPKLLIQFQNNGVVDDSQLPKDRFSAERLKGVDSTLKIQPAKLEDSAVYLCASSLVGDSLGNSPLHFGNGTRLTVT.

This clone has a handful of counts. The gene calls are TRBV7-9 and TRBJ1-2; 9 bases line up with TRBD1. Germline values: CDR1 SEHNR, CDR2 FQNEAQ (reference sequence). J was trimmed by 8 bases and V by 5 bases; bases with no gene match: 6. The CDR3 contains 13 residues. The DNA for the CDR3 is TGTGCCAGCAGCGGGGGACAGGGAGGCGGCTACACCTTC. It specifies CASSGGQGGGYTF.